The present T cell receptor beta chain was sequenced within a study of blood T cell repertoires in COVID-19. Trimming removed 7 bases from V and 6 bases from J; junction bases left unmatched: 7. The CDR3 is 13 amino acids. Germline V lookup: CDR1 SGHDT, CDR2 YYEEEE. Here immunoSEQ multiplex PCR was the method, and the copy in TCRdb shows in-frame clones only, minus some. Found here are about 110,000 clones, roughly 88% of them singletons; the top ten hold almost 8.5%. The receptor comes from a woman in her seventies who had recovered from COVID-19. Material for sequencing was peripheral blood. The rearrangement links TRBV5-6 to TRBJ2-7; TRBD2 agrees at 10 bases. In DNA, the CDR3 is TGTGCCAGCGCCCCGGGACTAGCGAGCGAGCAGTACTTC. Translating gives CASAPGLASEQYF.